This entry lists 32 T cell receptor beta chains sequenced from one sample in a study of CD8+CD57+ T cells in acquired aplastic anemia. The sequenced patients had an expansion of CD8+CD57+ cells seen by flow cytometry. CDR3 and TCR beta VDJ profiling relied on a genomic DNA template. TCRdb used MiXCR to reprocess the reads, holding one entry per CDR3 protein. Here the sample spans approximately 200,000 distinct CDR3 sequences, about half being singletons. The sample taken for sequencing was sorted CD4+, CD8+, or CD8+CD57+ T cells (not recorded which) from PBMCs. The receptors here all came from a human donor with aplastic anemia.

This clonotype was recorded many times. The chain has TRBV20-1 and TRBJ2-1; D is uncertain. CDR1 DFQATT and CDR2 SNEGSKA come from the germline V gene (reference sequence). Between the trimmed V and J ends, which lost 0 bases and 7 bases, there was a span of 10 bases. The CDR3 has 13 residues. This CDR3 is CSARDLFLNEQFF. The CDR3 region has the DNA TGCAGTGCTAGAGATCTTTTTTTGAATGAGCAGTTCTTC.

The gene calls are TRBV29-1 and TRBJ1-1; 9 nucleotides match TRBD1. V trimming: 0 bases; J trimming: 4 bases; junction bases outside the gene matches: 6. CDR3 size: 15 residues. CDR1 is SQVTM and CDR2 is ANQGSEA in the germline V gene. For the CDR3, the DNA is TGCAGCGTTGAAGATCTCGACAGGGGGAGCACTGAAGCTTTCTTT. Its protein product is CSVEDLDRGSTEAFF. Based on the CDR3 plus reference TRBV29-1 and TRBJ1-1, the full variable domain is SAVISQKPSRDICQRGTSLTIQCQVDSQVTMMFWYRQQPGQSLTLIATANQGSEATYESGFVIDKFPISRPNLTFSTLTVSNMSPEDSSIYLCSVEDLDRGSTEAFFGQGTRLTVV.

This clonotype came up many times. The chain links TRBV6-4 to TRBJ1-2; 9 bases align to TRBD1. The CDR3 consists of 15 residues. V shed 6 bases and J 7 bases; nucleotides not matched to a gene: 12. The germline CDR1 and CDR2 sequences are MRHNA and SNTAGT. CDR3 DNA sequence: TGTGCCAGCAGACTGTCCCGGGACAGGGCTGGTGGCTACACCTTC. This codes for CASRLSRDRAGGYTF.

This clonotype was detected ten times or more. The V and J genes are TRBV6-5 and TRBJ1-6, with a weak D call TRBD1 (6 bases). Germline CDR1 is MNHEY and CDR2 is SVGAGI. V lost 6 bases and J 7 bases, leaving 13 bases between the germline ends. This CDR3 has 14 residues. CDR3 in DNA: TGTGCCAGCAGGGAAAAGGGGGTGAATTCACCCCTCCACTTT. As protein: CASREKGVNSPLHF.

This clonotype showed up many times. The chain carries TRBV20-1 and TRBJ2-1, with D unresolved. From germline, CDR1 is DFQATT and CDR2 SNEGSKA (reference sequence). This CDR3 region has 16 residues. Trimming shortened V by 1 base and J by 4 bases, and 17 bases separated the two germline ends. As DNA, the CDR3 is TGCAGTGCTAGAGTTCCTAGAATACCTTCATACAATGAGCAGTTCTTC. It translates to CSARVPRIPSYNEQFF.

This chain links TRBV29-1 with TRBJ1-2, with no clear D. CDR1 SQVTM and CDR2 ANQGSEA come from the germline V gene. Trimming cost V 5 bases and J 0 bases, with 4 bases left between them. The CDR3 has 11 amino acids. CDR3 sequence reads: CSVIANYGYTF. The CDR3 DNA sequence: TGCAGCGTTATAGCTAACTATGGCTACACCTTC.

This chain connects TRBV19 to TRBJ1-5; TRBD1 matches 9 bases. The germline gives CDR1 LNHDA, CDR2 SQIVND (reference sequence). V was pared by 4 bases and J by 6 bases, with 10 bases of the junction left unmatched. CDR3 length: 16 amino acids. The CDR3 region has the DNA TGTGCCAGTAGTAACCCTCCGGACAGGGGAGGTCAGCCCCAGCATTTT. Its translation is CASSNPPDRGGQPQHF.

V is TRBV19 and J is TRBJ1-3; no firm D call. CDR3 length: 15 amino acids. Trimming took 4 bases from V and 0 from J, leaving 10 bases between them. Per germline, CDR1 LNHDA and CDR2 SQIVND (reference sequence). CDR3 in DNA: TGTGCCAGTAGTAGGCAGCCCCTCTCTGGAAACACCATATATTTT. It translates to CASSRQPLSGNTIYF.

The chain has TRBV7-2 and TRBJ1-5; D ambiguous. This CDR3 spans 15 amino acids. The germline gives CDR1 SGHTA, CDR2 FQGNSA. Between the trimmed V and J ends, which lost 5 bases and 0 bases, there was a span of 11 bases. The CDR3 DNA follows: TGTGCCAGCAGCCCCCAGCACGATAGCAATCAGCCCCAGCATTTT. As protein: CASSPQHDSNQPQHF.

Turning to this clonotype: A read error may produce the germline difference seen at one junction end. The chain has TRBV10-2 and TRBJ1-6; the D gene is possibly TRBD1 (5 bases). Germline CDR1 reads WSHSY; CDR2 reads SAAADI. The CDR3 is 15 amino acids. The CDR3 sequence: CAGSDRQSDNSPLHF. The CDR3 nucleotides read TGCGCCGGCAGTGACCGACAGTCAGATAATTCACCCCTCCACTTT.

The chain couples TRBV30 to TRBJ1-4, with D possibly matching TRBD1 (6 bases). CDR1 is GTSNPN and CDR2 is SVGIG in the germline V gene (reference sequence). The CDR3 sequence is 15 residues long. Trimming shortened V by 0 bases and J by 6 bases, and 14 bases separated the two germline ends. The CDR3 bases are TGTGCCTGGAGTGTCCGGGCAGGGGCATATGAAAAACTGTTTTTT. Its translation is CAWSVRAGAYEKLFF.

The sample holds many counts of this clonotype. This chain links TRBV25-1 with TRBJ2-5, with D perhaps TRBD1 (6 bases). This CDR3 contains 15 residues. Deletions cut 1 base from V and 2 bases from J, with 11 bases between. Germline V gene data show CDR1 as MGHDK and CDR2 as SYGVNS. The CDR3 sequence is CASSEWRQVQETQYF. The CDR3 DNA reads TGTGCCAGCAGTGAATGGCGACAGGTTCAAGAGACCCAGTACTTC.

This clonotype was seen at least ten times. The rearrangement joins TRBV7-8 to TRBJ1-5, with TRBD1 as a possible D gene (5 bases). This CDR3 comprises 15 residues. The germline V gene encodes CDR1 SGHVS and CDR2 FQNEAQ. The germline V and J ends were trimmed by 6 bases and 0 bases, with 12 bases remaining between them. The CDR3 DNA sequence: TGTGCCAGCAGGTGGGGCAGCAATAGCAATCAGCCCCAGCATTTT. Protein sequence: CASRWGSNSNQPQHF.

In nucleotides, the CDR3 is TGTGCCAGCAGCCTGAGGGGGGGCGACGAGCAGTACTTC. Translating gives CASSLRGGDEQYF. The chain has TRBV7-2 and TRBJ2-7, with D possibly being TRBD2 (7 bases). CDR3 length equals 13 residues. In germline, CDR1 is SGHTA, CDR2 FQGNSA. Trimming cost V 5 bases and J 5 bases, with 13 bases left between them.

This clonotype appeared a few times. A much more abundant neighbour one base away suggests this may be a read error. The chain has TRBV20-1 and TRBJ2-1, with TRBD1 matching over 8 bases. Germline lookup yields CDR1 DFQATT and CDR2 SNEGSKA (reference sequence). This CDR3 has 14 residues. Here the CDR3 reads CSASQGADYDEQFF. The CDR3 nucleotides are TGCAGTGCTAGTCAGGGGGCCGACTACGATGAGCAGTTCTTC.

At least ten counts were recorded for this clonotype. The chain carries TRBV15 and TRBJ2-3, with 10 bases aligning to TRBD2. This CDR3 has 17 residues. The junction had 5 bases not matched to a gene; V was cut back by 0 bases and J by 2 bases. Germline V lookup: CDR1 LNHNV, CDR2 YYDKDF (reference sequence). The CDR3 DNA reads as TGTGCCACCAGCAGAGATCTAGCGGGGGCCAACACAGATACGCAGTATTTT. It encodes CATSRDLAGANTDTQYF.

This chain links TRBV6-5 with TRBJ1-2; a weak D match, TRBD1 (5 bases). V gave up 2 bases and J gave up 8 bases, with 18 bases separating them. Per germline, CDR1 MNHEY and CDR2 SVGAGI. This CDR3 is 15 amino acids long. The chain's CDR3 is CASSYDGTVIVGYTF. DNA for the CDR3: TGTGCCAGCAGTTACGATGGGACTGTCATCGTGGGCTACACCTTC.

In this sample, this clonotype turned up many times. The chain carries TRBV5-8 and TRBJ1-3; a possible D gene is TRBD1 (5 bases). Germline assignment: CDR1 SGHTS and CDR2 YDEGEE. CDR3 size: 14 residues. V lost 1 base to trimming and J lost 4 bases, with 9 bases between them. Here the CDR3 DNA reads TGTGCCAGCAGCTTGTGGGGGAAAGGAAACACCATATATTTT. It translates to CASSLWGKGNTIYF.

In its sample, this clonotype was seen many times. The gene calls are TRBV4-1 and TRBJ1-2; D is perhaps TRBD1 (5 bases). The CDR3 is made up of 15 amino acids. With 4 bases removed from V and 2 bases from J, the gap between germline ends came to 14 bases. Per germline, CDR1 MGHRA and CDR2 YSYEKL. CDR3 sequence (DNA): TGCGCCAGCAGCCTACCGAGAGGGGAAAACTATGGCTACACCTTC. Protein sequence: CASSLPRGENYGYTF.

Ten or more counts support this clonotype. The chain combines TRBV12-3 or TRBV12-4 with TRBJ1-6, with 7 bases matching TRBD1. The trim removed 6 bases at V and 12 bases at J, leaving 11 bases unmatched. This CDR3 region has 14 residues. For the CDR3, the DNA is TGTGCCAGCAGCCCCCCGATTCCAGGGGGACCCCTCCACTTT. It specifies CASSPPIPGGPLHF.

In its sample, this clonotype was seen a few times. This may stem from a read error, because a much larger clone lies one nucleotide away. V and J are TRBV6-5 and TRBJ1-6; 7 bases are shared with TRBD1. V was clipped by 7 bases and J by 6 bases; unmatched bases: 6. The CDR3 consists of 14 residues. The germline V gene encodes CDR1 MNHEY and CDR2 SVGAGI. CDR3 in DNA: TGTGCCAGCATAGGAGGGGGCTGTAATTCACCCCTCCACTTT. Translated: CASIGGGCNSPLHF.

This clonotype has ten or more counts. The V gene is TRBV4-1, the J gene TRBJ1-2, with D unresolved. Per the germline V gene, CDR1 is MGHRA and CDR2 is YSYEKL. Trimming cost V 0 bases and J 2 bases, with 10 bases left between them. The CDR3 has 15 amino acids. This CDR3 is CASSQDVTYNYGYTF. CDR3 DNA: TGCGCCAGCAGCCAAGATGTGACCTACAACTATGGCTACACCTTC.

This clonotype was seen only a few times. J is TRBJ2-5 and V is TRBV7-2; 10 nucleotides line up with TRBD1. J lost 7 bases, V lost 5 bases, and 10 bases had no gene match. Germline V gene data show CDR1 as SGHTA and CDR2 as FQGNSA. The CDR3 has 15 amino acids. CDR3 sequence: CASSNYPGTGVTQYF. CDR3 sequence (DNA): TGTGCCAGCAGCAATTACCCCGGGACAGGGGTGACCCAGTACTTC.

This clonotype was recorded once. This may arise from a read error, as a much more abundant clone is one base away. This sequence joins TRBV18 and TRBJ2-7; a possible D gene is TRBD1 (6 bases). Per germline, CDR1 KGHSH and CDR2 LQKENI. CDR3 length: 11 residues. The CDR3 sequence: CVSSPDSEQYF. The CDR3 DNA is TGTGTCAGCTCACCGGACAGCGAGCAGTACTTC.

The chain combines TRBV24-1 with TRBJ2-5; 13 nucleotides line up with TRBD2. This CDR3 region has 16 residues. J lost 4 bases, V lost 3 bases, and 4 bases had no gene match. The V gene's germline CDR1 is KGHDR and CDR2 SFDVKD. The CDR3, as DNA: TGTGCCACCAGTGATAGGACTAGCGGGGGACCAGAGACCCAGTACTTC. Translation gives CATSDRTSGGPETQYF.

This chain joins TRBV15 and TRBJ1-2, with a weak D call TRBD1 (5 bases). CDR1 and CDR2 from the germline V gene are LNHNV and YYDKDF (reference sequence). The V gene lost 2 bases and the J gene lost 2 bases, with 12 bases spanning the gap. The CDR3 length is 15 residues. This CDR3 is CATSRHPGENYGYTF. The CDR3 nucleotides are TGTGCCACCAGCAGACACCCGGGGGAAAACTATGGCTACACCTTC.

To note about this clonotype: Because it lacks the conserved phenylalanine or tryptophan at the end, this CDR3 is likely a read error. The DNA is left out, because the CDR3 cannot be placed on it with certainty; the CDR3 is given as TCRdb lists it. This chain connects TRBV5-1 to TRBJ2-2; the tabulated D call, TRBD2, remains unverified against the DNA. Germline V gives CDR1 SGHRS, CDR2 YFSETQ. Ends included, the CDR3 has 13 residues. This CDR3 is CASSLAGLAGPLG.

This sequence joins TRBV7-4 and TRBJ2-7; D possibly corresponds to TRBD2 (5 bases). V was shortened by 0 bases and J by 6 bases, with 9 bases between the two germline ends. This CDR3 is built from 13 residues. Germline CDR1 SGHVT, CDR2 SQSDAQ. The CDR3 loop reads CASSLAVAGEQYF. CDR3 sequence (DNA): TGTGCCAGCAGCTTAGCGGTCGCGGGCGAGCAGTACTTC.

This clonotype was observed many times. The rearrangement links TRBV5-1 to TRBJ2-3; D might be TRBD2 (5 bases). With 0 bases removed from V and 11 bases from J, the gap between germline ends came to 19 bases. Germline CDR1 SGHRS, CDR2 YFSETQ. This CDR3 has 15 amino acids. CDR3 protein: CASSLGEGRAPGQYF. The CDR3 nucleotides read TGCGCCAGCAGCTTGGGAGAGGGCCGAGCCCCGGGGCAGTATTTT.

J is TRBJ1-6 and V is TRBV7-9; D remains unclear. The CDR3 extends over 14 amino acids. V was cut by 8 bases and J by 13 bases, with 21 bases left in between. Germline assignment: CDR1 SEHNR and CDR2 FQNEAQ (reference sequence). CDR3 residues: CASGLRDSNQPLHF. Written as DNA, the CDR3 is TGTGCCAGCGGACTGCGCGATAGCAATCAGCCCCTCCACTTT. The full variable domain, its missing parts supplied by reference TRBV7-9 and TRBJ1-6, is DTGVSQNPRHKITKRGQNVTFRCDPISEHNRLYWYRQTLGQGPEFLTYFQNEAQLEKSRLLSDRFSAERPKGSFSTLEIQRTEQGDSAMYLCASGLRDSNQPLHFGNGTRLTVT.

This clonotype showed up many times. This chain joins TRBV6-1 and TRBJ1-5, with 8 bases identical to TRBD1. The junction had 11 bases not matched to a gene; V was cut back by 10 bases and J by 0 bases. The CDR3 has 16 residues. Germline V gives CDR1 MNHNS, CDR2 SASEGT. In DNA, the CDR3 is TGTGCCACCATGATGACAGGGGCGAGTAGCAATCAGCCCCAGCATTTT. Protein product: CATMMTGASSNQPQHF.

A word on this clonotype: This may be a read error, as it is one base from a much larger clone. The genes are TRBV5-1 and TRBJ2-7; 10 bases map to TRBD2. With V trimmed by 0 bases and J by 7 bases, 10 bases remained unmatched. Per germline, CDR1 SGHRS and CDR2 YFSETQ. The CDR3 has 16 residues. The CDR3 here is CASSLEAGGPRNEQYF. The CDR3 DNA is TGCGCCAGCAGCTTGGAAGCGGGGGGGCCCCGCAATGAGCAGTACTTC.